This T cell receptor beta chain comes out of a study of blood T cell repertoires in COVID-19. This clone was detected only once. Profiling relied on immunoSEQ multiplex PCR, and the TCRdb table lists in-frame clones only, not all of them. The table has about 92,000 clones, around three quarters seen once. The V and J ends lost 3 bases and 6 bases, in that order; junction bases with no gene match: 6. CDR1 is MNHNS and CDR2 is SASEGT in the germline V gene. The CDR3 has 14 residues. The sequencing sample was made of peripheral blood. The chain has TRBV6-1 and TRBJ2-5, with 8 bases that match TRBD1. The TCR originated in a woman aged 60-75 years in a cohort sampled during active or convalescent COVID-19. CDR3 bases: TGTGCCAGCAGTGATGGACAGGGAATGAAGACCCAGTACTTC. Translation: CASSDGQGMKTQYF.